A single sample gave rise to the 12 T cell receptor beta chains below, sequenced in a study of cytomegalovirus exposure and HLA in healthy donors. Primers for the PCR totalled 60 Vbeta and 13 Jbeta. TCRdb keeps only in-frame clones here, not all; method: immunoSEQ multiplex PCR. This sample has about 210,000 clones; 80% to 90% occur once, and the top ten carry 0.24%. Sequenced: PBMCs. These receptor sequences come from a girl aged 2-10 years in good health and CMV-seronegative.

This clone was found once. V usage is TRBV18 and J usage is TRBJ2-1; a weak D match, TRBD2 (6 bases). Trimming removed 0 bases from V and 5 bases from J, with 11 bases in between. Per the germline V gene, CDR1 is KGHSH and CDR2 is LQKENI. The CDR3 runs 15 residues. This chain's CDR3 is CASSPPGRENNEQFF. The CDR3 nucleotides read TGTGCCAGCTCACCACCGGGGCGGGAAAACAATGAGCAGTTCTTC.

The CDR3 nucleotides read TGTGTCAGAAGCTCGAAGACTAGCGGGAGGCAAAATGAGCAGTTCTTC. This gives the protein CVRSSKTSGRQNEQFF. V is TRBV7-5 and J is TRBJ2-1; TRBD2 reflects the table's D call only, with no check against the DNA. TRBV7-5 is given as a pseudogene. This CDR3 contains 16 residues.

In its sample, this clone was seen a few times. The V call is TRBV6-5, the J call TRBJ1-1; the match to TRBD1 covers 8 bases. This CDR3 is 15 amino acids long. V dropped 6 bases and J dropped 2; count of bases not matched to a gene: 8. Per germline, CDR1 MNHEY and CDR2 SVGAGI. The CDR3 here is CASRPLGQANTEAFF. The DNA of the CDR3 is TGTGCCAGCAGGCCACTGGGACAGGCTAACACTGAAGCTTTCTTT.

This clone has just a few counts. The genes are TRBV5-1 and TRBJ2-3, with 8 bases fitting TRBD2. Germline values: CDR1 SGHRS, CDR2 YFSETQ. V gave up 3 bases and J gave up 3 bases; unmatched junction bases: 12. The CDR3 consists of 17 residues. Here the CDR3 reads CASSSPGGSSRTDTQYF. In nucleotides, the CDR3 is TGCGCCAGCAGCTCGCCGGGGGGGAGTTCTCGGACAGATACGCAGTATTTT.

The chain employs TRBV6-5 and TRBJ1-1; possible D gene TRBD1, 6 bases. This CDR3 comprises 15 residues. V was pared by 4 bases and J by 4 bases, with 16 bases between. Germline CDR1 and CDR2: MNHEY and SVGAGI. Here the CDR3 reads CASSSRGQPGTEAFF. The CDR3, as DNA: TGTGCCAGCAGTTCCCGCGGACAGCCTGGCACTGAAGCTTTCTTT.

Regarding this clone: Other nucleotide sequences from this sample produce the same CDR3. The CDR3 DNA is TGCGCCAGCAGCTTGGGACAGGGGGCTTACGAGCAGTACTTC. Translating gives CASSLGQGAYEQYF. V gene TRBV5-1 combines with J gene TRBJ2-7; TRBD1 matches 10 bases. Germline V gene lookup returns CDR1 SGHRS and CDR2 YFSETQ. CDR3 length equals 14 residues. Trimming removed 0 bases from V and 4 bases from J; junction bases left unmatched: 1.

The chain has TRBV30 and TRBJ2-7; 11 bases align to TRBD2. Germline assignment: CDR1 GTSNPN and CDR2 SVGIG (reference sequence). CDR3 length: 16 residues. Trimming cost V 1 base and J 1 base; bases outside gene matches: 6. CDR3 sequence (DNA): TGTGCCTGGAGTGCCGTAGCGGGAGGGGGTTCCTACGAGCAGTACTTC. It is translated as CAWSAVAGGGSYEQYF. Complete variable domain (other parts from reference TRBV30 and TRBJ2-7): SQTIHQWPATLVQPVGSPLSLECTVEGTSNPNLYWYRQAAGRGLQLLFYSVGIGQISSEVPQNLSASRPQDRQFILSSKKLLLSDSGFYLCAWSAVAGGGSYEQYFGPGTRLTVT.

The chain uses TRBV29-1 and TRBJ2-4, with a possible D match to TRBD2 (5 bases). The CDR3 has 13 amino acids. V was trimmed by 5 bases and J by 0 bases, leaving 8 bases between them. CDR1 and CDR2 (germline): SQVTM, ANQGSEA. The CDR3, as DNA: TGCAGCGTTCGGACTGTAGCCAAAAACATTCAGTACTTC. Translating it yields CSVRTVAKNIQYF.

The V gene is TRBV16, the J gene TRBJ1-1, with a possible D match to TRBD1 (6 bases). CDR1 and CDR2 from the germline V gene are KGHSY and FQNENV. V gave up 4 bases and J gave up 0 bases, with 15 bases separating them. CDR3 length equals 16 residues. The DNA for the CDR3 is TGTGCCAGCAGCCCCCCGGCAGGGGCTTTGAACACTGAAGCTTTCTTT. Protein: CASSPPAGALNTEAFF.

This chain links TRBV21-1 with TRBJ2-1; TRBD2 was called by the table and not checked on the DNA. TRBV21-1 is reported as a pseudogene. The CDR3 is made up of 17 amino acids. The CDR3 DNA reads as TGTGCCAGCAGCAATCTATTAGCGGGGGGACCTTACAATGAGCAGTTCTTC. Protein product: CASSNLLAGGPYNEQFF.

The genes are TRBV5-6 and TRBJ1-2; 11 nucleotides line up with TRBD1. Per the germline V gene, CDR1 is SGHDT and CDR2 is YYEEEE. The CDR3 extends over 17 amino acids. V trimming: 1 base; J trimming: 0 bases; junction bases outside the gene matches: 5. The CDR3 sequence is CASSLRTGGAPNYGYTF. The CDR3 bases are TGTGCCAGCAGCTTGAGGACAGGGGGCGCCCCTAACTATGGCTACACCTTC.

V and J are TRBV10-2 and TRBJ1-5; 9 bases line up with TRBD1. The J segment lost 2 bases and the V segment lost 6 bases, leaving 14 bases of the junction unmatched. The CDR3 consists of 18 residues. Germline V CDR1 and CDR2: WSHSY, SAAADI. CDR3 sequence reads: CASRSGTGPRVGNQPQHF. CDR3 DNA: TGCGCCAGCAGATCCGGGACAGGGCCTAGGGTTGGCAATCAGCCCCAGCATTTT.